This TCR beta chain is from a study of blood T cell repertoires in COVID-19. As for the study in general: The study drew acute and convalescent COVID-19 samples from the United States, Italy and Spain. PBMCs, B-cell-depleted T cells, or T cells were the source of the cDNA or gDNA that made up the material.

Per the germline V gene, CDR1 is SGHAT and CDR2 is FQNNGV. The length of the CDR3 is 16 residues. V dropped 5 bases and J dropped 0 bases, with 16 bases sitting between them. Original methodology: Counts of nucleated cells, estimated from reference gene primer amplification, were obtained. Data came from immunoSEQ multiplex PCR; TCRdb stores just in-frame clones and leaves some out. V and J calls and clone size come straight from that table; D and trimming were deduced from the DNA. The sample holds around 100,000 clones, approximately 90% seen once. The chain combines TRBV11-2 with TRBJ1-1; perhaps TRBD1 as D (6 bases). The sample comprised peripheral blood. The sequence came from a man in his forties or fifties with acute or convalescent COVID-19. DNA for the CDR3: TGTGCCAGCAGCCCCCGGACAGACCTTATGAACACTGAAGCTTTCTTT. The encoded protein is CASSPRTDLMNTEAFF.